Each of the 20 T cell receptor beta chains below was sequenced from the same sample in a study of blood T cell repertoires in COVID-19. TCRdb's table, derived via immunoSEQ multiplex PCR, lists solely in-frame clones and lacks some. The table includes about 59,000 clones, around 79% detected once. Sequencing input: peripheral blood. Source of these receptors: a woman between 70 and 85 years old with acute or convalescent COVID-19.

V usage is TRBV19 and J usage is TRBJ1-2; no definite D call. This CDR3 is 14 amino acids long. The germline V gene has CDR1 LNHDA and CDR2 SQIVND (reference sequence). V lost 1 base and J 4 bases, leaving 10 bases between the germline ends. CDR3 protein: CASSIGRLVYGYTF. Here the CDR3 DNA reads TGTGCCAGTAGTATAGGACGTCTAGTCTATGGCTACACCTTC.

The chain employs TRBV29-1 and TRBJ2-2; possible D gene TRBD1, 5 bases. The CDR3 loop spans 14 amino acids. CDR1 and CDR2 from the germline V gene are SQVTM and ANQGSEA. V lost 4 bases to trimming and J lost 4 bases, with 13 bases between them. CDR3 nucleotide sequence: TGCAGCGTTGTGGGCAGGGCTGGCACCGGGGAGCTGTTTTTT. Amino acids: CSVVGRAGTGELFF.

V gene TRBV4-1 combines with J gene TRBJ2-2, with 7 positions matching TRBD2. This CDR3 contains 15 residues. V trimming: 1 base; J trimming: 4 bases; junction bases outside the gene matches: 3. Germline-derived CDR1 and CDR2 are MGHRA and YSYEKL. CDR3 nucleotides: TGCGCCAGCAGCCAAGGGGTAGCGGGCACCGGGGAGCTGTTTTTT. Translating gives CASSQGVAGTGELFF.

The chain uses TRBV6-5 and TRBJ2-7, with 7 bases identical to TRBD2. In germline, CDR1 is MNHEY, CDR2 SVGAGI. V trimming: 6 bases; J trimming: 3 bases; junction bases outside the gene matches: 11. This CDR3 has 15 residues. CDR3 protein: CASRGGGVSGYEQYF. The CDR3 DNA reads TGTGCCAGCAGGGGGGGAGGGGTGTCAGGCTACGAGCAGTACTTC.

The CDR3 region is CASSRNGGYEQYF. The CDR3 DNA follows: TGTGCCAGCAGCCGAAACGGTGGCTACGAGCAGTACTTC. The chain links TRBV12-3 or TRBV12-4 to TRBJ2-7; D remains ambiguous. Trimming stripped 6 bases from V and 3 bases from J, with 12 bases between. The CDR3 totals 13 residues.

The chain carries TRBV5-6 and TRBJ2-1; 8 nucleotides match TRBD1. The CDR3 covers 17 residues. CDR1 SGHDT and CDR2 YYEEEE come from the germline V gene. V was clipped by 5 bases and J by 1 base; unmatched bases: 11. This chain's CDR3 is CASRRSWRTGSYNEQFF. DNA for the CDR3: TGTGCCAGCAGAAGATCATGGAGGACAGGGTCCTACAATGAGCAGTTCTTC.

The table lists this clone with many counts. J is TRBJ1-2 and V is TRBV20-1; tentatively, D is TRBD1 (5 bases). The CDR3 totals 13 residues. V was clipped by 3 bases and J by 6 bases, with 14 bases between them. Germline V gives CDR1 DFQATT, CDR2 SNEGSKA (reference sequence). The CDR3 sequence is CSASKGKVDGYTF. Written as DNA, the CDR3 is TGCAGTGCTAGTAAGGGGAAGGTGGATGGCTACACCTTC.

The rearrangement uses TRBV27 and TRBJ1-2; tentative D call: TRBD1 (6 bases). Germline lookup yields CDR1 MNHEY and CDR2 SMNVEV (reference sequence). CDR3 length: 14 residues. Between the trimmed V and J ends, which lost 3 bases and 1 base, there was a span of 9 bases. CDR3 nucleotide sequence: TGTGCCAGCAGTTTCCAGGGGCTTAACTATGGCTACACCTTC. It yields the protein CASSFQGLNYGYTF.

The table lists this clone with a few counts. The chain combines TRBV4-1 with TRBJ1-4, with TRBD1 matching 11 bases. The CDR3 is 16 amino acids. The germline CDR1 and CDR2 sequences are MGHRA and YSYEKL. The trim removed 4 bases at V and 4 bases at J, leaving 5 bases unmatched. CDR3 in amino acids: CASSPRTGGLNEKLFF. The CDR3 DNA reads TGCGCCAGCAGCCCAAGGACAGGGGGCCTTAATGAAAAACTGTTTTTT.

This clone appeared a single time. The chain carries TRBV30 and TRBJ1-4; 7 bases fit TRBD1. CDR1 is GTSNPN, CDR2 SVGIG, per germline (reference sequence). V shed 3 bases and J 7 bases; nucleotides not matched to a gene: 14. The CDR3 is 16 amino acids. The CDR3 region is CAWSRIDYRGAEKLFF. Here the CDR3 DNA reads TGTGCCTGGAGCCGGATTGATTACAGGGGAGCTGAAAAACTGTTTTTT.

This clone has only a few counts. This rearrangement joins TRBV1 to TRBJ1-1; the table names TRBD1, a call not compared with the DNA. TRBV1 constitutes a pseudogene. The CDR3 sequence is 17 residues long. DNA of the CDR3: TGCACCAGCAGCCTGGGGATAACCGAACAGGCTGGGACTGAAGCTTTCTTT. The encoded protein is CTSSLGITEQAGTEAFF.

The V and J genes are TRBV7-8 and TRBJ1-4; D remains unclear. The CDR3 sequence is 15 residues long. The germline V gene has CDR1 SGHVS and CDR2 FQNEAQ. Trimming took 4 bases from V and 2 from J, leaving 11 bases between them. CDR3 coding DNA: TGTGCCAGCAGCTCTTCCGGGAGTACTAATGAAAAACTGTTTTTT. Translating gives CASSSSGSTNEKLFF.

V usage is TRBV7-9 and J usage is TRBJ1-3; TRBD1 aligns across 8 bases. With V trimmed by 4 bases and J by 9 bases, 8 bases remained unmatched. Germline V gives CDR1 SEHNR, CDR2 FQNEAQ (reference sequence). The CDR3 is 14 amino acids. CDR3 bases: TGTGCCAGCAGCTCCTCGGACAGGGTATCCACCATATATTTT. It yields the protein CASSSSDRVSTIYF.

The CDR3: CASSQELAGGLNTGELFF. DNA for the CDR3: TGTGCCAGCAGCCAAGAATTAGCGGGGGGGCTCAACACCGGGGAGCTGTTTTTT. The chain links TRBV3-1 (or the pseudogene TRBV3-2) to TRBJ2-2; 11 bases fit TRBD2. The germline gives CDR1 LGHDT, CDR2 YNNKEL (reference sequence). This CDR3 is built from 18 residues. V shed 0 bases and J 2 bases; nucleotides not matched to a gene: 5.

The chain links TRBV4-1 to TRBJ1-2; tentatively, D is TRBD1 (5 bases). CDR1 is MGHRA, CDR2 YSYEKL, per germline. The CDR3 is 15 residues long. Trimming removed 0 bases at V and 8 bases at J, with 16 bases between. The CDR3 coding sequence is TGCGCCAGCAGCCAAGAAGGGGCCAGGTTGAACGGCTACACCTTC. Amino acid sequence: CASSQEGARLNGYTF.

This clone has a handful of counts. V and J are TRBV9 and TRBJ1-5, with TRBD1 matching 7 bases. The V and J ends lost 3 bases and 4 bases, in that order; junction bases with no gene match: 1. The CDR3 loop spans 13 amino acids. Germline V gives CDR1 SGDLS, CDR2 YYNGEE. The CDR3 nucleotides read TGTGCCAGCAGCGCAGGGGGTAATCAGCCCCAGCATTTT. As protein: CASSAGGNQPQHF. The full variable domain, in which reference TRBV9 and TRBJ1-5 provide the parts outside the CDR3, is DSGVTQTPKHLITATGQRVTLRCSPRSGDLSVYWYQQSLDQGLQFLIQYYNGEERAKGNILERFSAQQFPDLHSELNLSSLELGDSALYFCASSAGGNQPQHFGDGTRLSIL.

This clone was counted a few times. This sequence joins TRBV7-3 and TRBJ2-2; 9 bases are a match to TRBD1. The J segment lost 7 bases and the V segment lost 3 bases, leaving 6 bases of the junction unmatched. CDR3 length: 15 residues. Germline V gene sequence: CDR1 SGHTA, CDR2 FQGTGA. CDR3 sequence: CASSFGTGMNGELFF. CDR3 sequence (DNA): TGTGCCAGCAGCTTTGGGACAGGGATGAACGGGGAGCTGTTTTTT.

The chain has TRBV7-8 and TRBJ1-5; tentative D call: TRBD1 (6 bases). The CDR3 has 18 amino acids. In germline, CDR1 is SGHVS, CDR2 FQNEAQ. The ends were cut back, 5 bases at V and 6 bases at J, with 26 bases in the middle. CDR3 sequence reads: CASSPWGGPRSSAQPQHF. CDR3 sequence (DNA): TGTGCCAGCAGCCCGTGGGGGGGGCCCCGAAGCTCGGCTCAGCCCCAGCATTTT.

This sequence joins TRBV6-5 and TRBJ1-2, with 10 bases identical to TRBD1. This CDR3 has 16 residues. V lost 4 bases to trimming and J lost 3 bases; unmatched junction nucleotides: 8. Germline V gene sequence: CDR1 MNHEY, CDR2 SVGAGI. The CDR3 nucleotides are TGTGCCAGCAGTTCACCTGCCGGGACAGGGGACTATGGCTACACCTTC. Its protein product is CASSSPAGTGDYGYTF.

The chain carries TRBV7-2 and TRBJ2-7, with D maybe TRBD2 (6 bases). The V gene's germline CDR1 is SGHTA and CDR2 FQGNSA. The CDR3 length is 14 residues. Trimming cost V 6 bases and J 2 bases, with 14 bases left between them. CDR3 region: CASRGAGRTYEQYF. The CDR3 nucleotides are TGTGCCAGCAGGGGCGCGGGGCGGACCTACGAGCAGTACTTC. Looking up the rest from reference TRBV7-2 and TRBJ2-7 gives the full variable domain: GAGVSQSPSNKVTEKGKDVELRCDPISGHTALYWYRQSLGQGLEFLIYFQGNSAPDKSGLPSDRFSAERTGGSVSTLTIQRTQQEDSAVYLCASRGAGRTYEQYFGPGTRLTVT.